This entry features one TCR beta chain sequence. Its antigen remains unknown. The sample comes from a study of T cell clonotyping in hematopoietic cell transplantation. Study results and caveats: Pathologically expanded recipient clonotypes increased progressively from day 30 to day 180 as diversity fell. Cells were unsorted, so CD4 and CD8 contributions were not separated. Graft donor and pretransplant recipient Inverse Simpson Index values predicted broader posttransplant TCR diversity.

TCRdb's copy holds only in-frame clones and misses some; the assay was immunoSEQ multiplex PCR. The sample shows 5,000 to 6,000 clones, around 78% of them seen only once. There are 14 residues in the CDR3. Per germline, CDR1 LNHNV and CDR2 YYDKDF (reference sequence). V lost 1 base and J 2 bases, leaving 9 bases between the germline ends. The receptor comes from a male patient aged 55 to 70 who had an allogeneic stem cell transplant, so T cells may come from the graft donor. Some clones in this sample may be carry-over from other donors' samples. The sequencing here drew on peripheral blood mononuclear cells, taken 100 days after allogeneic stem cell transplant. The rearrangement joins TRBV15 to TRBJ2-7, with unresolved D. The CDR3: CATSRGGWAYEQYF. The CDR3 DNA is TGTGCCACCAGCAGAGGTGGGTGGGCCTACGAGCAGTACTTC.